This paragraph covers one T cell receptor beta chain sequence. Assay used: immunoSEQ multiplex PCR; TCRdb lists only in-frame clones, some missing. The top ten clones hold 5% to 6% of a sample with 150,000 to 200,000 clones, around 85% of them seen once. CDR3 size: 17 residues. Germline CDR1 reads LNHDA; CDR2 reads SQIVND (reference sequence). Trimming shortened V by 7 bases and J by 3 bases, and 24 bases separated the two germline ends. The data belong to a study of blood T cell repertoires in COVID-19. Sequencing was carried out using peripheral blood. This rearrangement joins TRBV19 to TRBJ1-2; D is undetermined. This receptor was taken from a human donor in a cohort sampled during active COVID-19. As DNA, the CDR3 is TGTGCCAGTACCCCGCGGAGGCAAAGGGCGAGTGACTATGGCTACACCTTC. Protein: CASTPRRQRASDYGYTF. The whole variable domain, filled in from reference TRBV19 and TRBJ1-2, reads DGGITQSPKYLFRKEGQNVTLSCEQNLNHDAMYWYRQDPGQGLRLIYYSQIVNDFQKGDIAEGYSVSREKKESFPLTVTSAQKNPTAFYLCASTPRRQRASDYGYTFGSGTRLTVV.